One T cell receptor (beta chain) is described in this entry. CDR1 and CDR2 (germline): MNHEY, SMNVEV (reference sequence). CDR3 length: 16 residues. Between the trimmed V and J ends, which lost 0 bases and 4 bases, there was a span of 10 bases. Some clones are missing from TCRdb's copy, which holds only in-frame ones; the method was immunoSEQ multiplex PCR. The sample holds roughly 110,000 clones, roughly nine tenths seen once. This record belongs to a study of blood T cell repertoires in COVID-19. This rearrangement joins TRBV27 to TRBJ1-6; maybe TRBD1 (5 bases). What was sequenced was peripheral blood. The sequence came from a man in his forties with active or convalescent COVID-19. CDR3 coding DNA: TGTGCCAGCAGTTTATCTTTGACAGTTTATAATTCACCCCTCCACTTT. Amino acid sequence: CASSLSLTVYNSPLHF.